The 3 T cell receptor beta chains listed next were all sequenced from one sample in a study of cytomegalovirus exposure and HLA in healthy donors (dated by TCRdb to 2017 to 2019). The library was produced with the immunoSEQ multiplex PCR assay. For the multiplex PCR, a mixture combining 60 forward primers for TCR Vbeta segments and 13 reverse primers for TCR Jbeta segments was used. TCRdb obtained this table from immuneACCESS and retained in-frame rearrangements with V and J assigned. These tables miss some clones; where compared with another copy, unresolved V genes account for less than half of the shortfall, and the remainder is unexplained. The sample table holds roughly 110,000 clones, of which around 77% were seen once. The biggest ten clones account for around 2.1% of the sample. The sequencing input was PBMCs. The receptors derive from a young man in good health and CMV-seronegative.

This clone was observed a few times. The chain links TRBV19 to TRBJ1-5, with 7 bases that match TRBD1. Germline assignment: CDR1 LNHDA and CDR2 SQIVND (reference sequence). The CDR3 is made up of 18 amino acids. With V trimmed by 0 bases and J by 0 bases, 8 bases remained unmatched. This CDR3 reads CASSIDSGGLNSNQPQHF. The DNA of the CDR3 is TGTGCCAGTAGTATAGATTCAGGGGGGTTGAATAGCAATCAGCCCCAGCATTTT.

This chain uses TRBV19 with TRBJ2-1; D might be TRBD1 (6 bases). Germline V gives CDR1 LNHDA, CDR2 SQIVND (reference sequence). CDR3 length equals 15 residues. V was cut by 3 bases and J by 8 bases, with 17 bases left in between. CDR3: CASSIQWGLSDEQFF. In DNA form, the CDR3 reads TGTGCCAGTAGTATTCAGTGGGGGCTGTCGGATGAGCAGTTCTTC.

The chain carries TRBV15 and TRBJ1-5, with a possible D match to TRBD1 (6 bases). Per germline, CDR1 LNHNV and CDR2 YYDKDF (reference sequence). The CDR3 runs to 17 residues. V dropped 3 bases and J dropped 0 bases, with 15 bases sitting between them. CDR3 loop: CATSRDRGAYSNQPQHF. In DNA, the CDR3 is TGTGCCACCAGCAGGGACCGGGGGGCCTATAGCAATCAGCCCCAGCATTTT. Using reference TRBV15 and TRBJ1-5 for the parts outside the CDR3, the full variable domain is DAMVIQNPRYQVTQFGKPVTLSCSQTLNHNVMYWYQQKSSQAPKLLFHYYDKDFNNEADTPDNFQSRRPNTSFCFLDIRSPGLGDTAMYLCATSRDRGAYSNQPQHFGDGTRLSIL.